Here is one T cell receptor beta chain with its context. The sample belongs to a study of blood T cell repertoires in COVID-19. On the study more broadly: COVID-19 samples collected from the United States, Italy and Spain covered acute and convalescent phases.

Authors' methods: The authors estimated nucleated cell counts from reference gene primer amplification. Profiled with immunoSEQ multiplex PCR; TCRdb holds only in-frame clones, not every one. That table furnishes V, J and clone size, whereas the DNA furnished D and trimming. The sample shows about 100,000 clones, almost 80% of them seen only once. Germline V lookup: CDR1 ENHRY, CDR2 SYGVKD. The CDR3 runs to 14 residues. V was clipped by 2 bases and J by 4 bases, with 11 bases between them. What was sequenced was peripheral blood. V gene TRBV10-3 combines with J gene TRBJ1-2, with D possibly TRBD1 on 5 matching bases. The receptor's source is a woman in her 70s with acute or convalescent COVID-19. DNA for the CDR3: TGTGCCATCAGTGAGGGGGCCAGGGTCTATGGCTACACCTTC. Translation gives CAISEGARVYGYTF.